Listed here are 11 T cell receptor beta chains from one sample, sequenced in a study of blood T cell repertoires in COVID-19. TCRdb's table, derived via immunoSEQ multiplex PCR, lists solely in-frame clones and lacks some. Here the sample spans about 260,000 clones, around 90% being singletons. The sequencing input was peripheral blood. Receptors were obtained from a human donor in a cohort sampled during active COVID-19.

Of note for this clone: This specimen includes other DNA sequences encoding the same CDR3. V gene TRBV19 combines with J gene TRBJ1-5; no clear D gene. Trimming cost V 1 base and J 6 bases, with 10 bases left between them. The length of the CDR3 is 14 residues. CDR1 is LNHDA, CDR2 SQIVND, per germline (reference sequence). CDR3 amino acids: CASSIGAGGQPQHF. The CDR3 DNA reads TGTGCCAGTAGTATAGGGGCAGGAGGTCAGCCCCAGCATTTT.

This sequence joins TRBV6-1 and TRBJ2-5; the match to TRBD2 covers 9 bases. There are 15 residues in the CDR3. Trimming removed 1 base from V and 4 bases from J; junction bases left unmatched: 4. Germline loops: CDR1 MNHNS, CDR2 SASEGT. CDR3 loop: CASSEGLAGRETQYF. The CDR3 DNA sequence: TGTGCCAGCAGTGAAGGGCTAGCGGGGAGAGAGACCCAGTACTTC.

Only one count was recorded for this clone. This sequence joins TRBV30 and TRBJ2-1; D may be TRBD2 (6 bases). This CDR3 has 16 amino acids. The V gene lost 1 base and the J gene lost 2 bases, with 15 bases spanning the gap. The germline V gene has CDR1 GTSNPN and CDR2 SVGIG (reference sequence). The CDR3 region has the DNA TGTGCCTGGAGTGGGGACTCTAGCCTGACCTACAATGAGCAGTTCTTC. Its protein product is CAWSGDSSLTYNEQFF. The whole variable domain, filled in from reference TRBV30 and TRBJ2-1, reads SQTIHQWPATLVQPVGSPLSLECTVEGTSNPNLYWYRQAAGRGLQLLFYSVGIGQISSEVPQNLSASRPQDRQFILSSKKLLLSDSGFYLCAWSGDSSLTYNEQFFGPGTRLTVL.

V is TRBV4-2 and J is TRBJ2-7, with TRBD2 matching 9 bases. V was pared by 0 bases and J by 6 bases, with 6 bases of the junction left unmatched. The germline CDR1 and CDR2 sequences are LGHNA and YNFKEQ. The CDR3 totals 15 residues. The CDR3 protein is CASSQDGAGGREQYF. The DNA of the CDR3 is TGTGCCAGCAGCCAAGACGGGGCGGGGGGGCGCGAGCAGTACTTC.

This sequence joins TRBV7-2 and TRBJ2-3; 8 bases match TRBD1. The V gene's germline CDR1 is SGHTA and CDR2 FQGNSA. The CDR3 has 15 residues. With V trimmed by 2 bases and J by 2 bases, 3 bases remained unmatched. CDR3 in amino acids: CASSLRQGNTDTQYF. The CDR3 DNA reads as TGTGCCAGCAGCTTAAGACAGGGGAACACAGATACGCAGTATTTT.

The rearrangement links TRBV13 to TRBJ1-2, with 7 bases lining up with TRBD1. The germline V gene has CDR1 PRHDT and CDR2 FYEKMQ (reference sequence). J was trimmed by 4 bases and V by 2 bases; bases with no gene match: 4. The CDR3 consists of 14 residues. CDR3: CASSLQGVRYGYTF. The DNA of the CDR3 is TGTGCCAGCAGCTTACAGGGGGTCCGCTATGGCTACACCTTC. The full variable domain, with the rest looked up from reference TRBV13 and TRBJ1-2, is AAGVIQSPRHLIKEKRETATLKCYPIPRHDTVYWYQQGPGQDPQFLISFYEKMQSDKGSIPDRFSAQQFSDYHSELNMSSLELGDSALYFCASSLQGVRYGYTFGSGTRLTVV.

For the CDR3, the DNA is TGTGCCAGCAGCCAAGGACGGAGCCCGGGCACTGAAGCTTTCTTT. Amino acids: CASSQGRSPGTEAFF. The genes are TRBV14 and TRBJ1-1, with no clear D. CDR3 length equals 15 residues. CDR1 is SGHDN, CDR2 FVKESK, per germline. V was shortened by 1 base and J by 4 bases, with 13 bases between the two germline ends.

This clone was picked up a small number of times. The genes are TRBV6-6 and TRBJ1-5; D might be TRBD1 (6 bases). Germline V gene sequence: CDR1 MNHNY, CDR2 SVGAGI (reference sequence). V was cut by 7 bases and J by 4 bases, with 17 bases left in between. This CDR3 contains 15 residues. The CDR3 DNA reads as TGTGCCAGCACTCAGTCGTTGACAGGTAATCAGCCCCAGCATTTT. Translating it yields CASTQSLTGNQPQHF.

The J gene is TRBJ1-2, the V gene TRBV27; 7 nucleotides align to TRBD1. Germline CDR1 reads MNHEY; CDR2 reads SMNVEV (reference sequence). There are 13 residues in the CDR3. The V segment lost 5 bases and the J segment 2 bases; nucleotides outside the gene matches: 2. The CDR3 DNA is TGTGCCAGCAGTATGACAGGGAACTATGGCTACACCTTC. Translation gives CASSMTGNYGYTF.

The genes are TRBV6-4 and TRBJ2-2, with D perhaps matching TRBD2 (5 bases). The CDR3 totals 17 residues. V was trimmed by 2 bases and J by 6 bases, leaving 19 bases between them. Germline V lookup: CDR1 MRHNA, CDR2 SNTAGT. The CDR3 DNA sequence: TGTGCCAGCAGTGACCCTCCGGGGTCCCTGTCACCCGGGGAGCTGTTTTTT. Its translation: CASSDPPGSLSPGELFF.

V is TRBV27 and J is TRBJ1-6; tentative D call: TRBD1 (5 bases). Per the germline V gene, CDR1 is MNHEY and CDR2 is SMNVEV (reference sequence). CDR3 length: 14 amino acids. V dropped 3 bases and J dropped 10 bases, with 13 bases sitting between them. The CDR3 loop is CASSLQGGSSPLHF. The CDR3 nucleotides read TGTGCCAGCAGTTTGCAGGGTGGCAGCTCACCCCTCCACTTT.